This T cell receptor (beta chain) is drawn from a study of T cells after posttransplantation cyclophosphamide. Study-wide findings and caveats: After PTCy, TRB diversity resembled that of CNI/methotrexate controls. Donor-recipient repertoire similarity was low at 1-2 months, rising over year one.

A marrow graft followed busulfan-fludarabine conditioning, with cyclophosphamide on days +3 and +4. At least ten counts were recorded for this clone. The antigen remains unidentified. TCRdb's copy holds only in-frame clones and misses some; the assay was immunoSEQ multiplex PCR. Altogether about 2,700 clones were found in the sample, and no singletons occur. The source was PBMCs, collected after allogeneic stem cell transplant with posttransplant cyclophosphamide. This sequence originates from a male patient in his sixties or seventies who received an allogeneic stem cell transplant from a related donor and was CMV-positive. The T cells may partly be graft donor cells.

The CDR3 loop is CASGEQGARVGELFF. The CDR3 nucleotides read TGTGCCAGCGGGGAACAGGGGGCGCGTGTCGGGGAGCTGTTTTTT. This sequence joins TRBV25-1 and TRBJ2-2; 9 nucleotides match TRBD1. The junction had 11 bases not matched to a gene; V was cut back by 8 bases and J by 7 bases. The CDR3 length is 15 residues. CDR1 and CDR2 (germline): MGHDK, SYGVNS.